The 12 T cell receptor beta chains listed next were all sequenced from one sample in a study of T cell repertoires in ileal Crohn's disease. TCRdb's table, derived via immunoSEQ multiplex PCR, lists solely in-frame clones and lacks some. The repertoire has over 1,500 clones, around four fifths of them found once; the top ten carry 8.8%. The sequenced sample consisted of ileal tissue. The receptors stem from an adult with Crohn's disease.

For the CDR3, the DNA is TGTGCCAGCTCACCAATGGAGGGTGTGGGGACTGAAGCTTTCTTT. Translating gives CASSPMEGVGTEAFF. V and J are TRBV18 and TRBJ1-1, with D hard to call. V lost 2 bases and J lost 5, with 15 bases in between. The CDR3 loop spans 15 amino acids. CDR1 and CDR2 (germline): KGHSH, LQKENI.

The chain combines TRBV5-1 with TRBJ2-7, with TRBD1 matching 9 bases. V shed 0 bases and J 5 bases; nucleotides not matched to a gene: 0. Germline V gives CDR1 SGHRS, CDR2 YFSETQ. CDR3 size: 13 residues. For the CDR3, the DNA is TGCGCCAGCAGCTTGGGGACAGGGGACGAGCAGTACTTC. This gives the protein CASSLGTGDEQYF.

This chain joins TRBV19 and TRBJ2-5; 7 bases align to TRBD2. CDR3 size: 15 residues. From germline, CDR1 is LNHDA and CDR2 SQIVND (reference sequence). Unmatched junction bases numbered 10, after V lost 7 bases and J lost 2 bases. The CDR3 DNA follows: TGTGCCAGTACTAACAAGCGGGGAAAGCAAGAGACCCAGTACTTC. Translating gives CASTNKRGKQETQYF.

The CDR3 protein is CASSSGLAGGLETQYF. The CDR3 nucleotides read TGTGCCAGCAGCTCTGGCCTAGCGGGGGGGCTGGAGACCCAGTACTTC. The V call is TRBV13, the J call TRBJ2-5; 12 bases are a match to TRBD2. V lost 4 bases, J lost 5 bases, and 8 bases stayed unmatched. Germline loops: CDR1 PRHDT, CDR2 FYEKMQ (reference sequence). CDR3 length: 16 residues.

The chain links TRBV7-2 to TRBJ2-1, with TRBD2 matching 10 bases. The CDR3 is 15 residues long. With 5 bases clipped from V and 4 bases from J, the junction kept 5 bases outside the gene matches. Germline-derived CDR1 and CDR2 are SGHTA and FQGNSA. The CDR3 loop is CASSPLAGAYNEQFF. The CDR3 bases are TGTGCCAGCAGCCCCCTAGCGGGGGCATACAATGAGCAGTTCTTC.

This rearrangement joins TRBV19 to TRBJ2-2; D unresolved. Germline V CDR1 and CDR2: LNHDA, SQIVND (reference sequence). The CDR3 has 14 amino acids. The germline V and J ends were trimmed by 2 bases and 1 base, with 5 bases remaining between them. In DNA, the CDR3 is TGTGCCAGTAGTATATACAGGAACACCGGGGAGCTGTTTTTT. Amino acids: CASSIYRNTGELFF.

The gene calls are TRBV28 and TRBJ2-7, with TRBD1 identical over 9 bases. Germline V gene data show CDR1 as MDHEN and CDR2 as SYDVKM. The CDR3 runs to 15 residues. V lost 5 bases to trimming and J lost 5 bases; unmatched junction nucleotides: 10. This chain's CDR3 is CASSRARDRVDEQYF. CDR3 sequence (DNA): TGTGCCAGCAGTCGCGCCCGGGACAGGGTGGACGAGCAGTACTTC.

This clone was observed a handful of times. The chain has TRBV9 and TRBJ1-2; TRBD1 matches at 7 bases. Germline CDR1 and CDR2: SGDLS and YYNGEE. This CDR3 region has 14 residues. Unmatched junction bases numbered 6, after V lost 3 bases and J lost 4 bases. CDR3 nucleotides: TGTGCCAGCAGCGAACAGGGGTTTCCCTATGGCTACACCTTC. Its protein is CASSEQGFPYGYTF.

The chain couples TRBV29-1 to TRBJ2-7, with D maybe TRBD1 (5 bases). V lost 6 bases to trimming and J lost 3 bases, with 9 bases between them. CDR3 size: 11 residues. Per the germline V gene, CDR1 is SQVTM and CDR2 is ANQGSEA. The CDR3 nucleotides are TGCAGCGTGACAGTAAACTACGAGCAGTACTTC. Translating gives CSVTVNYEQYF.

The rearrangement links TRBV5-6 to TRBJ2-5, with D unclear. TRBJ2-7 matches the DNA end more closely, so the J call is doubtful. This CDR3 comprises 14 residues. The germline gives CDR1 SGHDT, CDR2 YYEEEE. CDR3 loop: CASSARGSSYEQYF. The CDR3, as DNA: TGTGCCAGCAGCGCGCGCGGCAGTTCCTACGAGCAGTACTTC.

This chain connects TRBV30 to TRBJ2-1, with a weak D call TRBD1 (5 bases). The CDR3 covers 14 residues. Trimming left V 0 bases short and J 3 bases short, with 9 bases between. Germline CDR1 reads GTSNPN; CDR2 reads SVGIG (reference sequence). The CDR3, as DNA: TGTGCCTGGAGTGTAGGGGCAGTCTACAATGAGCAGTTCTTC. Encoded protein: CAWSVGAVYNEQFF.

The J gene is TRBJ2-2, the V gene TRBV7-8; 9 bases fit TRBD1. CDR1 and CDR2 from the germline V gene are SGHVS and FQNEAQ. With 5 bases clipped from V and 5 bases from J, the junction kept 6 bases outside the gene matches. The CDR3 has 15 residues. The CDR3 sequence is CASSPGTGKTGELFF. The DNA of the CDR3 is TGTGCCAGCAGCCCAGGGACAGGGAAAACCGGGGAGCTGTTTTTT.